Below, 5 T cell receptor beta chains from the same sample are listed, as sequenced in a study of high-grade serous ovarian cancer treatment subgroups. Tumor tissue was taken before any definitive surgery or chemotherapy was given. Profiling relied on immunoSEQ multiplex PCR, and the TCRdb table lists in-frame clones only, not all of them. The table lists around 5,700 clones, roughly 80% of them singletons, with 6.1% in the top ten. Sequenced input: tumor tissue. Receptors originate from a human donor with high-grade serous ovarian cancer.

This sequence joins TRBV5-3 and TRBJ1-5; 7 positions agree with TRBD1. TRBV5-3 belongs to the ORF category, with a function that is uncertain. V dropped 8 bases and J dropped 2; count of bases not matched to a gene: 7. The CDR3 contains 14 residues. The DNA of the CDR3 is TGTGCCAGGTACCGGGACAGAGGCAATCAGCCCCAGCATTTT. As protein: CARYRDRGNQPQHF.

The chain is built from TRBV7-8 and TRBJ2-1, with D possibly matching TRBD2 (5 bases). The CDR3 length is 13 residues. Germline values: CDR1 SGHVS, CDR2 FQNEAQ. Trimming pared 5 bases from V and 7 bases from J, leaving 12 bases between. CDR3 loop: CASSPLARNEQFF. CDR3 DNA: TGTGCCAGCAGCCCCCTAGCTCGGAATGAGCAGTTCTTC.

The CDR3 coding sequence is TGTGCCAGCAGTTTACAGGGGTTCAAGACAGATACGCAGTATTTT. Amino acid sequence: CASSLQGFKTDTQYF. The J gene is TRBJ2-3, the V gene TRBV6-1; 7 bases align to TRBD1. The CDR3 spans 15 residues. CDR1 and CDR2 (germline): MNHNS, SASEGT. The V gene end was trimmed by 5 bases and the J gene end by 3 bases; junction bases not matched to a gene: 8.

This chain uses TRBV5-3 with TRBJ1-4; no firm D call. The J call may be in error: the DNA end matches TRBJ2-2 better. TRBV5-3 is reported as an ORF; its role is uncertain. The length of the CDR3 is 11 residues. CDR3 residues: CARSPRPELFF. DNA of the CDR3: TGTGCCAGAAGTCCGCGGCCGGAGCTGTTTTTT.

The CDR3 coding sequence is TGTGCCAGTAGTATGAGGGGGGGGGTTGGTGGCGATGAGCAGTTCTTC. Amino acids: CASSMRGGVGGDEQFF. The V and J genes are TRBV19 and TRBJ2-1; possibly TRBD2 for D (7 bases). The V gene lost 3 bases and the J gene lost 8 bases, with 20 bases spanning the gap. Germline assignment: CDR1 LNHDA and CDR2 SQIVND (reference sequence). This CDR3 spans 16 amino acids. Full variable domain (remainder filled in from reference TRBV19 and TRBJ2-1): DGGITQSPKYLFRKEGQNVTLSCEQNLNHDAMYWYRQDPGQGLRLIYYSQIVNDFQKGDIAEGYSVSREKKESFPLTVTSAQKNPTAFYLCASSMRGGVGGDEQFFGPGTRLTVL.